This entry lists 27 T cell receptor beta chains sequenced from one sample in a study of OX40 agonist ivuxolimab in advanced cancers. Some clones are missing from TCRdb's copy, which holds only in-frame ones; the method was immunoSEQ multiplex PCR. The sample holds around 150,000 clones, 94% seen once. This material consisted of CD4+ or CD8+ T cells sorted from blood, taken in a trial of the OX40 agonist ivuxolimab. Receptors were obtained from an adult with an advanced solid tumor such as melanoma, head and neck, liver or kidney cancer.

The J gene is TRBJ1-3, the V gene TRBV19; D is uncertain. Trimming left V 3 bases short and J 0 bases short, with 9 bases between. The germline V gene has CDR1 LNHDA and CDR2 SQIVND (reference sequence). The CDR3 runs to 15 residues. The chain's CDR3 is CASSIQYVSGNTIYF. The CDR3 DNA reads as TGTGCCAGTAGTATCCAGTACGTCTCTGGAAACACCATATATTTT.

Only a few counts were recorded for this clone. The V call is TRBV9, the J call TRBJ1-1, with D uncertain. The CDR3 consists of 14 residues. Between the trimmed V and J ends, which lost 0 bases and 7 bases, there was a span of 13 bases. From germline, CDR1 is SGDLS and CDR2 YYNGEE. Here the CDR3 reads CASSVATTEGEAFF. The DNA for the CDR3 is TGTGCCAGCAGCGTAGCTACAACAGAGGGTGAAGCTTTCTTT. Filled out from reference TRBV9 and TRBJ1-1, the complete variable domain reads DSGVTQTPKHLITATGQRVTLRCSPRSGDLSVYWYQQSLDQGLQFLIQYYNGEERAKGNILERFSAQQFPDLHSELNLSSLELGDSALYFCASSVATTEGEAFFGQGTRLTVV.

The CDR3 DNA sequence: TGTGCCGCCCATGGGTTTGGGACAGGAGACTATGGCTACACCTTC. It codes for CAAHGFGTGDYGYTF. The chain is built from TRBV30 and TRBJ1-2; TRBD1 matches 8 bases. The length of the CDR3 is 15 residues. V lost 8 bases and J lost 3; bases outside the gene matches: 14. CDR1 and CDR2 from the germline V gene are GTSNPN and SVGIG (reference sequence).

The chain links TRBV27 to TRBJ2-2, with TRBD1 identical over 10 bases. Germline V gene lookup returns CDR1 MNHEY and CDR2 SMNVEV (reference sequence). The CDR3 covers 15 residues. The CDR3 is CGTKRQGARTGELFF. The CDR3 DNA sequence: TGTGGGACCAAAAGACAGGGGGCGCGGACCGGGGAGCTGTTTTTT.

The chain employs TRBV28 and TRBJ1-2; 7 bases are shared with TRBD1. V shed 1 base, J shed 3 bases, and the junction held 5 bases outside the gene matches. This CDR3 has 15 amino acids. In germline, CDR1 is MDHEN, CDR2 SYDVKM. The DNA of the CDR3 is TGTGCCAGCAGTTTATCTCCCGGGACAGACTATGGCTACACCTTC. Translating gives CASSLSPGTDYGYTF.

The chain is built from TRBV15 and TRBJ1-5; unclear D gene. Germline CDR1 reads LNHNV; CDR2 reads YYDKDF (reference sequence). Trimming removed 5 bases from V and 8 bases from J, with 13 bases in between. The CDR3 covers 13 residues. CDR3 loop: CATSGLTEEPQHF. CDR3 bases: TGTGCCACCAGCGGGCTTACAGAGGAGCCCCAGCATTTT.

The chain recombines TRBV29-1 with TRBJ2-3, with 8 bases that match TRBD2. J was trimmed by 5 bases and V by 3 bases; bases with no gene match: 7. The CDR3 covers 14 residues. Germline V lookup: CDR1 SQVTM, CDR2 ANQGSEA. CDR3 DNA sequence: TGCAGCGTTGATGAAACGGGAGGGGTAGATACGCAGTATTTT. As protein: CSVDETGGVDTQYF.

The chain has TRBV5-1 and TRBJ2-1, with 12 nucleotides matching TRBD2. Germline CDR1 is SGHRS and CDR2 is YFSETQ. V shed 1 base and J 8 bases; nucleotides not matched to a gene: 4. The CDR3 sequence is 15 residues long. Here the CDR3 DNA reads TGCGCCAGCAGCTTGAGACTAGCGGGAGTGGATGAGCAGTTCTTC. Translating gives CASSLRLAGVDEQFF.

The chain carries TRBV6-1 and TRBJ1-3; D uncertain. V lost 7 bases to trimming and J lost 3 bases, with 10 bases between them. The CDR3 is made up of 13 amino acids. The V gene's germline CDR1 is MNHNS and CDR2 SASEGT. CDR3 sequence (DNA): TGTGCCAGCACGCGGGCGTTTGGAAACACCATATATTTT. As protein: CASTRAFGNTIYF.

The CDR3 is CASSLATDRARETQYF. The CDR3, as DNA: TGTGCCAGCAGCTTGGCCACGGACAGGGCACGAGAGACCCAGTACTTC. This chain joins TRBV5-4 and TRBJ2-5, with 8 bases aligning to TRBD1. CDR1 SGHNT and CDR2 YYREEE come from the germline V gene (reference sequence). CDR3 length equals 16 residues. With V trimmed by 0 bases and J by 4 bases, 8 bases remained unmatched.

V gene TRBV11-2 combines with J gene TRBJ2-5; D not resolved. CDR1 SGHAT and CDR2 FQNNGV come from the germline V gene. V was cut by 3 bases and J by 1 base, with 6 bases left in between. The CDR3 runs to 13 residues. Written as DNA, the CDR3 is TGTGCCAGCAGCTTGCGTTTCCAAGAGACCCAGTACTTC. Translating it yields CASSLRFQETQYF.

The gene calls are TRBV9 and TRBJ2-2, with 11 bases lining up with TRBD2. CDR1 is SGDLS, CDR2 YYNGEE, per germline. This CDR3 is 19 amino acids long. Trimming removed 3 bases from V and 1 base from J; junction bases left unmatched: 11. The CDR3 here is CASSARLAGSVWNTGELFF. The CDR3 nucleotides read TGTGCCAGCAGCGCCAGACTAGCGGGGTCGGTGTGGAACACCGGGGAGCTGTTTTTT.

The rearrangement uses TRBV6-5 and TRBJ2-2; 12 bases line up with TRBD2. CDR1 is MNHEY, CDR2 SVGAGI, per germline. V gave up 6 bases and J gave up 6 bases; unmatched junction bases: 5. The CDR3 is made up of 15 amino acids. CDR3 sequence (DNA): TGTGCCAGCAGACCTACTAGCGGGAGGTCCGGGGAGCTGTTTTTT. Protein sequence: CASRPTSGRSGELFF.

The rearrangement links TRBV7-9 to TRBJ1-1; tentative D call: TRBD1 (6 bases). CDR3 length equals 13 residues. In germline, CDR1 is SEHNR, CDR2 FQNEAQ (reference sequence). Trimming shortened V by 5 bases and J by 5 bases, and 12 bases separated the two germline ends. The CDR3: CASSARGRTEAFF. The CDR3 DNA reads TGTGCCAGCAGCGCCAGGGGACGGACTGAAGCTTTCTTT.

This chain joins TRBV18 and TRBJ2-7; 9 nucleotides align to TRBD1. CDR3 length equals 15 residues. Germline CDR1 and CDR2: KGHSH and LQKENI. J gave up 1 base and V 3 bases, and 4 bases lay outside the gene matches. The CDR3 DNA reads as TGTGCCAGCTCACCCCGGACAGGGGATTCCTACGAGCAGTACTTC. It codes for CASSPRTGDSYEQYF.

The chain combines TRBV11-2 with TRBJ1-6; D gene ambiguous. Germline V gene sequence: CDR1 SGHAT, CDR2 FQNNGV. The CDR3 is 17 amino acids. V lost 0 bases, J lost 0 bases, and 9 bases lay in between. CDR3: CASSLEGEFSYNSPLHF. In nucleotides, the CDR3 is TGTGCCAGCAGCTTAGAAGGCGAATTCTCCTATAATTCACCCCTCCACTTT.

The rearrangement joins TRBV6-1 to TRBJ1-4; no clear D gene. Trimming removed 8 bases from V and 0 bases from J, with 10 bases in between. The CDR3 runs 14 residues. Looked up from germline, CDR1 is MNHNS and CDR2 is SASEGT. CDR3 loop: CASGLRSTNEKLFF. CDR3 DNA: TGTGCCAGCGGACTAAGATCAACTAATGAAAAACTGTTTTTT.

The V gene is TRBV6-5, the J gene TRBJ1-5, with TRBD1 identical over 9 bases. The CDR3 is 14 residues long. Looked up from germline, CDR1 is MNHEY and CDR2 is SVGAGI. Trimming removed 6 bases from V and 6 bases from J; junction bases left unmatched: 6. The DNA for the CDR3 is TGTGCCAGCAGAAGGACAGGGGCGAGTCAGCCCCAGCATTTT. Translating it yields CASRRTGASQPQHF.

The rearrangement uses TRBV7-6 and TRBJ2-3; D remains unclear. V gave up 1 base and J gave up 0 bases, with 11 bases separating them. CDR1 SGHVS and CDR2 FNYEAQ come from the germline V gene. There are 16 residues in the CDR3. The DNA for the CDR3 is TGTGCCAGCAGCTTAGATGGACCACGAAGCACAGATACGCAGTATTTT. It is translated as CASSLDGPRSTDTQYF.

V usage is TRBV7-9 and J usage is TRBJ2-1; 10 positions agree with TRBD2. V dropped 4 bases and J dropped 3; count of bases not matched to a gene: 6. Germline values: CDR1 SEHNR, CDR2 FQNEAQ (reference sequence). CDR3 length equals 16 residues. The CDR3: CASSSGLALNYNEQFF. CDR3 nucleotides: TGTGCCAGCAGCTCGGGACTAGCGTTAAACTACAATGAGCAGTTCTTC.

The chain uses TRBV10-3 and TRBJ1-5, with unresolved D. Deletions cut 5 bases from V and 2 bases from J, with 10 bases between. The length of the CDR3 is 14 residues. The V gene's germline CDR1 is ENHRY and CDR2 SYGVKD. The CDR3 region is CAISSREGNQPQHF. CDR3 DNA: TGTGCCATCAGTTCAAGGGAAGGCAATCAGCCCCAGCATTTT.

V and J are TRBV6-5 and TRBJ2-3; D is possibly TRBD1 (5 bases). Deletions cut 2 bases from V and 9 bases from J, with 15 bases between. The CDR3 contains 14 residues. The germline V gene has CDR1 MNHEY and CDR2 SVGAGI. The CDR3: CASSYVAGKDTQYF. The CDR3 coding sequence is TGTGCCAGCAGTTACGTGGCAGGGAAGGACACGCAGTATTTT.

The J gene is TRBJ2-1, the V gene TRBV7-9; 7 bases fit TRBD2. Germline V gene data show CDR1 as SEHNR and CDR2 as FQNEAQ (reference sequence). The V gene end was trimmed by 5 bases and the J gene end by 9 bases; junction bases not matched to a gene: 10. The length of the CDR3 is 14 residues. CDR3 sequence reads: CASSTQVGGSEQFF. CDR3 in DNA: TGTGCCAGCAGCACCCAGGTGGGGGGGAGTGAGCAGTTCTTC.

CDR3 sequence reads: CASSLAATSGRDTQYF. The CDR3 DNA is TGCGCCAGCAGCTTGGCCGCGACTAGCGGGAGAGATACGCAGTATTTT. The chain recombines TRBV5-1 with TRBJ2-3; 12 bases map to TRBD2. The germline V gene has CDR1 SGHRS and CDR2 YFSETQ. The ends lost 0 bases at V and 5 bases at J; junction bases unmatched: 4. The CDR3 loop spans 16 amino acids.

In DNA form, the CDR3 reads TGTGCCAGCAGTGAGGTAGGGACGGGAAATCAGCCCCAGCATTTT. It specifies CASSEVGTGNQPQHF. The chain links TRBV6-1 to TRBJ1-5, with D possibly being TRBD1 (5 bases). The length of the CDR3 is 15 residues. Between the trimmed V and J ends, which lost 3 bases and 4 bases, there was a span of 13 bases. Germline-derived CDR1 and CDR2 are MNHNS and SASEGT.

The gene calls are TRBV6-1 and TRBJ2-7; TRBD1 aligns across 12 bases. Per germline, CDR1 MNHNS and CDR2 SASEGT. J gave up 6 bases and V 4 bases, and 7 bases lay outside the gene matches. The CDR3 covers 15 residues. CDR3 nucleotides: TGTGCCAGCAGTGCCCTCGGGACAGGGGGCGGCGAGCAGTACTTC. This gives the protein CASSALGTGGGEQYF.

The chain employs TRBV7-2 and TRBJ1-1; 7 bases fit TRBD1. V shed 5 bases and J 3 bases; nucleotides not matched to a gene: 6. Germline V CDR1 and CDR2: SGHTA, FQGNSA. The CDR3 length is 14 residues. The CDR3 region is CASSPEGAHTEAFF. CDR3 in DNA: TGTGCCAGCAGCCCCGAGGGGGCGCACACTGAAGCTTTCTTT.